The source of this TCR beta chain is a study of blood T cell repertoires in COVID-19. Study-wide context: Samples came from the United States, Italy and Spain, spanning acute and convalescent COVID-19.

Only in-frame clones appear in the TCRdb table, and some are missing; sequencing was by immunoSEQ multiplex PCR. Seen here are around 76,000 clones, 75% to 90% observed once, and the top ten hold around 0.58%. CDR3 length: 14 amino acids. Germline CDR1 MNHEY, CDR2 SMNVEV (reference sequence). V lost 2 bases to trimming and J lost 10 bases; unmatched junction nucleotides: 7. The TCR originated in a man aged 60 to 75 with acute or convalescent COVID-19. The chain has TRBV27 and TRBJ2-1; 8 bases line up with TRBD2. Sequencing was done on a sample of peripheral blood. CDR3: CASSLIGRAEEQFF. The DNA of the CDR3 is TGTGCCAGCAGTTTAATCGGGAGGGCCGAAGAGCAGTTCTTC.